Presented here are 19 T cell receptor beta chains from one specimen sequenced in a study of beta chain features in type 1 diabetes (dated by TCRdb to 2017 to 2018). Libraries came from the immunoSEQ multiplex PCR assay. The entire isolated RNA was reverse transcribed using the High Capacity cDNA Reverse Transcription Kit, and thus expressed TCRB transcripts were sequenced. TCRdb's version of the immuneACCESS table is confined to in-frame rearrangements and falls short of the full clone set. An unresolved V gene accounts for under half of the shortfall where checked; the remainder is of unknown origin. The sample has approximately 60,000 clones on record, around 53% of them singletons. 2% to 3% of the sample belongs to the ten largest clones. The investigation overall reported the following: Type 1 diabetes patients showed a moderate but significant shortening of TCRB CDR3 length in all four CD4+ subsets.

These TCRs are of unknown antigen specificity. Sequenced: Tregs from blood. Per the publication, the cell subset or site label means: regulatory CD4+ T cells. The receptor source for this set is a woman aged 40 to 50 with type 1 diabetes.

The chain employs TRBV5-1 and TRBJ2-3; 7 bases align to TRBD1. CDR3 length: 18 amino acids. Germline V gives CDR1 SGHRS, CDR2 YFSETQ. The J segment lost 3 bases and the V segment lost 0 bases, leaving 13 bases of the junction unmatched. CDR3 region: CASSLAWPTGIRTDTQYF. DNA for the CDR3: TGCGCCAGCAGCTTGGCATGGCCGACAGGGATAAGGACAGATACGCAGTATTTT.

V usage is TRBV7-2 and J usage is TRBJ2-3, with TRBD1 matching over 10 bases. Germline V CDR1 and CDR2: SGHTA, FQGNSA. CDR3 size: 16 residues. The V and J ends lost 6 bases and 3 bases, in that order; junction bases with no gene match: 9. The CDR3 nucleotides are TGTGCCAGCAGGAATGCCCGGGACAGGGGAACAGATACGCAGTATTTT. Encoded protein: CASRNARDRGTDTQYF. The variable domain in full, completed from reference TRBV7-2 and TRBJ2-3, reads GAGVSQSPSNKVTEKGKDVELRCDPISGHTALYWYRQSLGQGLEFLIYFQGNSAPDKSGLPSDRFSAERTGGSVSTLTIQRTQQEDSAVYLCASRNARDRGTDTQYFGPGTRLTVL.

This clone was detected only a few times. The rearrangement uses TRBV14 and TRBJ2-3, with D unresolved. The CDR3 runs 12 residues. The V and J ends lost 1 base and 6 bases respectively, with 5 bases between them. Germline CDR1 is SGHDN and CDR2 is FVKESK. The CDR3 DNA is TGTGCCAGCAGCCAAGTTCGGGATACGCAGTATTTT. It is translated as CASSQVRDTQYF. Full variable domain (missing parts from reference TRBV14 and TRBJ2-3): EAGVTQFPSHSVIEKGQTVTLRCDPISGHDNLYWYRRVMGKEIKFLLHFVKESKQDESGMPNNRFLAERTGGTYSTLKVQPAELEDSGVYFCASSQVRDTQYFGPGTRLTVL.

This clone has a handful of counts. The rearrangement links TRBV4-3 to TRBJ2-3; 7 bases match TRBD2. Germline CDR1 LGHNA, CDR2 YSLEER. This CDR3 spans 18 amino acids. The J segment lost 3 bases and the V segment lost 0 bases, leaving 12 bases of the junction unmatched. This CDR3 is CASSQDFAAAGVTDTQYF. CDR3 DNA: TGCGCCAGCAGCCAAGATTTTGCTGCGGCGGGAGTTACAGATACGCAGTATTTT.

V gene TRBV7-2 combines with J gene TRBJ2-1; weak D call: TRBD2 (6 bases). Germline assignment: CDR1 SGHTA and CDR2 FQGNSA. The CDR3 extends over 14 amino acids. V was pared by 1 base and J by 4 bases, with 8 bases between. The CDR3 DNA is TGTGCCAGCAGCTTAGTGGGGACTTACAATGAGCAGTTCTTC. The encoded protein is CASSLVGTYNEQFF. Variable domain in full (rest from reference TRBV7-2 and TRBJ2-1): GAGVSQSPSNKVTEKGKDVELRCDPISGHTALYWYRQSLGQGLEFLIYFQGNSAPDKSGLPSDRFSAERTGGSVSTLTIQRTQQEDSAVYLCASSLVGTYNEQFFGPGTRLTVL.

Here the CDR3 DNA reads TGCGCCAGCAGCTTGGAAGCGGGAGCCTCCTACGAGCAGTACTTC. The encoded protein is CASSLEAGASYEQYF. The chain links TRBV5-1 to TRBJ2-7, with TRBD2 matching 8 bases. Germline values: CDR1 SGHRS, CDR2 YFSETQ. Germline trimming cut 0 bases from V and 0 bases from J; bases unmatched to any gene: 2. The CDR3 has 15 amino acids.

The chain uses TRBV30 and TRBJ1-5; D possibly corresponds to TRBD1 (6 bases). The germline V and J ends were trimmed by 5 bases and 3 bases, with 11 bases remaining between them. Germline V gives CDR1 GTSNPN, CDR2 SVGIG (reference sequence). This CDR3 contains 13 residues. In DNA form, the CDR3 reads TGTGCCTGGGGACAGAGGATCAATCAGCCCCAGCATTTT. This sequence encodes CAWGQRINQPQHF. Full variable domain (remainder filled in from reference TRBV30 and TRBJ1-5): SQTIHQWPATLVQPVGSPLSLECTVEGTSNPNLYWYRQAAGRGLQLLFYSVGIGQISSEVPQNLSASRPQDRQFILSSKKLLLSDSGFYLCAWGQRINQPQHFGDGTRLSIL.

The chain is built from TRBV5-1 and TRBJ1-3, with TRBD1 matching over 8 bases. Germline V lookup: CDR1 SGHRS, CDR2 YFSETQ. The J segment lost 4 bases and the V segment lost 3 bases, leaving 3 bases of the junction unmatched. The CDR3 length is 14 residues. The CDR3 nucleotides read TGCGCCAGCAGCTACGACAGGGGCGGAAACACCATATATTTT. It codes for CASSYDRGGNTIYF.

For the CDR3, the DNA is TGTGCCTCCGGAGATCAAACTAACTATGGCTACACCTTC. It translates to CASGDQTNYGYTF. The V gene is TRBV28, the J gene TRBJ1-2; no definite D call. CDR1 and CDR2 (germline): MDHEN, SYDVKM. V was trimmed by 11 bases and J by 0 bases, leaving 13 bases between them. The CDR3 has 13 residues.

This clone was counted a single time. The chain carries TRBV30 and TRBJ2-2; 10 bases agree with TRBD2. The CDR3 sequence is 14 residues long. V was pared by 1 base and J by 8 bases, with 4 bases of the junction left unmatched. Germline V CDR1 and CDR2: GTSNPN, SVGIG (reference sequence). CDR3 bases: TGTGCCTGGAGTGGGGTACTAGCGGGAGGGGAGCTGTTTTTT. As protein: CAWSGVLAGGELFF. The variable domain in full, with the rest retrieved from reference TRBV30 and TRBJ2-2, is SQTIHQWPATLVQPVGSPLSLECTVEGTSNPNLYWYRQAAGRGLQLLFYSVGIGQISSEVPQNLSASRPQDRQFILSSKKLLLSDSGFYLCAWSGVLAGGELFFGEGSRLTVL.

The chain combines TRBV2 with TRBJ2-3; D ambiguous. There are 11 residues in the CDR3. The germline V gene encodes CDR1 SNHLY and CDR2 FYNNEI. Trimming took 5 bases from V and 6 from J, leaving 6 bases between them. DNA for the CDR3: TGTGCCAGCAGTACCTACGATACGCAGTATTTT. Encoded protein: CASSTYDTQYF.

The chain couples TRBV5-1 to TRBJ2-3; 9 bases map to TRBD1. This CDR3 has 18 amino acids. Losses at the gene ends were 0 bases for V and 2 bases for J; bases not matched to a gene: 10. Germline V gene sequence: CDR1 SGHRS, CDR2 YFSETQ. CDR3 bases: TGCGCCAGCAGCTTGGATTTCTCGGGACAGGGACACACAGATACGCAGTATTTT. Residues: CASSLDFSGQGHTDTQYF. Full variable domain (rest looked up from reference TRBV5-1 and TRBJ2-3): KAGVTQTPRYLIKTRGQQVTLSCSPISGHRSVSWYQQTPGQGLQFLFEYFSETQRNKGNFPGRFSGRQFSNSRSEMNVSTLELGDSALYLCASSLDFSGQGHTDTQYFGPGTRLTVL.

This chain uses TRBV6-6 with TRBJ1-5, with 7 bases matching TRBD1. The V segment lost 2 bases and the J segment 0 bases; nucleotides outside the gene matches: 4. CDR3 length: 16 residues. The germline V gene has CDR1 MNHNY and CDR2 SVGAGI (reference sequence). CDR3 nucleotides: TGTGCCAGCAGTTACCCGGGACAGCTTAGCAATCAGCCCCAGCATTTT. This codes for CASSYPGQLSNQPQHF.

This clone was detected only a few times. V is TRBV5-1 and J is TRBJ2-1, with a tentative D call TRBD2 (5 bases). The germline V and J ends were trimmed by 4 bases and 4 bases, with 9 bases remaining between them. The germline V gene encodes CDR1 SGHRS and CDR2 YFSETQ. The CDR3 has 13 residues. CDR3: CASSEGSYNEQFF. CDR3 bases: TGCGCCAGCAGCGAGGGTAGTTACAATGAGCAGTTCTTC.

This rearrangement joins TRBV28 to TRBJ1-4; 8 nucleotides align to TRBD1. Looked up from germline, CDR1 is MDHEN and CDR2 is SYDVKM. The ends lost 5 bases at V and 6 bases at J; junction bases unmatched: 5. The CDR3 is 14 amino acids. In nucleotides, the CDR3 is TGTGCCAGCAGTCCGGACAGGGATGATGAAAAACTGTTTTTT. Protein: CASSPDRDDEKLFF. The full variable domain, with the rest looked up from reference TRBV28 and TRBJ1-4, is DVKVTQSSRYLVKRTGEKVFLECVQDMDHENMFWYRQDPGLGLRLIYFSYDVKMKEKGDIPEGYSVSREKKERFSLILESASTNQTSMYLCASSPDRDDEKLFFGSGTQLSVL.

This chain joins TRBV11-2 and TRBJ1-4; D is perhaps TRBD1 (5 bases). This CDR3 has 14 residues. Germline CDR1 is SGHAT and CDR2 is FQNNGV. Trimming removed 5 bases at V and 7 bases at J, with 14 bases between. CDR3 protein: CASSPGGTGEKLFF. The DNA of the CDR3 is TGTGCCAGCAGCCCCGGGGGGACCGGTGAAAAACTGTTTTTT.

This clone was observed a handful of times. This rearrangement joins TRBV30 to TRBJ2-4, with 11 bases lining up with TRBD2. Germline trimming cut 0 bases from V and 0 bases from J; bases unmatched to any gene: 7. CDR3 size: 18 residues. CDR1 GTSNPN and CDR2 SVGIG come from the germline V gene (reference sequence). This CDR3 is CAWSVVAGGRGAKNIQYF. DNA for the CDR3: TGTGCCTGGAGTGTAGTAGCGGGAGGGAGGGGAGCCAAAAACATTCAGTACTTC.

The chain recombines TRBV27 with TRBJ1-2; D might be TRBD1 (5 bases). The CDR3 has 15 residues. The germline V gene has CDR1 MNHEY and CDR2 SMNVEV (reference sequence). V was clipped by 3 bases and J by 3 bases, with 14 bases between them. The CDR3: CASSLQGRVHYGYTF. The DNA of the CDR3 is TGTGCCAGCAGTTTGCAGGGAAGGGTTCACTATGGCTACACCTTC.

The chain joins TRBV28 to TRBJ2-7; possibly TRBD1 for D (8 bases). The CDR3 spans 15 residues. Germline V gene data show CDR1 as MDHEN and CDR2 as SYDVKM. V was cut by 7 bases and J by 6 bases, with 22 bases left in between. CDR3 coding DNA: TGTGCCAGCACAAAGGGGGGGACAGGTGCCTCCGAGCAGTACTTC. Translation gives CASTKGGTGASEQYF.